This T cell receptor (beta chain) comes out of a study of OX40 agonist ivuxolimab in advanced cancers. Describing the broader study: Ivuxolimab, which targeted the costimulatory receptor OX40 (CD134), was an agonistic, fully human IgG2 monoclonal antibody. Patients were allowed to have had prior anti-PD-1, anti-PD-L1 or anti-CTLA-4 therapy, and around 40% of the dose-escalation patients had previously received checkpoint inhibitors. In the dose-escalation cohort, around four fifths of patients were male, and the mean age was around 60 years with a range of roughly 20 to 79. Among the roughly 50 dose-escalation patients, about 19 had hepatocellular carcinoma, around 15 melanoma, 9 renal cell carcinoma and 9 head and neck cancer. The paper reports the monotherapy dose-escalation portion (N of about 50 patients) of the phase I ivuxolimab trial. Peripheral TCRbeta sequencing was intended to test whether TCR sequence diversity was altered and clonal T-cell expansion was caused by ivuxolimab. Partial responses occurred in three dose-escalation patients: two with cutaneous melanoma and one with hepatocellular carcinoma. Intravenous ivuxolimab was administered to patients every 2 weeks at six dose levels: 0.01, 0.1, 0.3, 1.5, 3 and 10 mg/kg. Study-wide findings and limitations: Low levels of normalized T-cell clonal expansion were also seen in some nonresponding patients. The antigen specificity of the clonally expanded peripheral T cells was not determined. After ivuxolimab, expanded clones were on average more numerous among CD8+ T cells than among CD4+ T cells. At doses from 0.1 to 3.0 mg/kg, clonal expansion was seen in both CD4+ and CD8+ blood T cells between baseline and week 6. Partial responders in the 0.1-3.0 mg/kg groups had among the lowest normalized peripheral clonal expansion, especially among CD8+ T cells.

To note about this clone: Its antigen target is currently unknown. Base qualities were left out, and no much larger clone turns up one base away.

Genomic DNA was isolated from the sorted cells so that the TCRbeta CDR3 region could be sequenced. The immunoSEQ Assay was used to sequence the TCRbeta CDR3 regions. TCRdb obtained this table from immuneACCESS and retained in-frame rearrangements with V and J assigned. These tables miss some clones; where compared with another copy, unresolved V genes account for less than half of the shortfall, and the remainder is unexplained. Present in this sample are 65,000 to 95,000 clones, 90% to 95% of which were seen just once. Roughly 9.8% of the sample belongs to the ten largest clones. The CDR3, from cysteine to phenylalanine, totals 14 residues. Here the CDR3 DNA is all that survives: 42 bases in frame from base 1. Trimming costs V 3 bases and J 6 bases, and their ends lie 13 bases apart. From a lookup of the germline V gene, CDR1 and CDR2 are MGHDK and SYGVNS. The trial excluded patients who had a history of autoimmune disease or who were on systemic immunosuppression. Peripheral blood for TCR sequencing was collected from all dose cohorts at baseline, on cycle 4 day 1, and on cycle 7 day 1. The samples were drawn from a first-in-human, open-label, multicenter phase I dose-escalation trial of ivuxolimab. The trial enrolled adults with locally advanced or metastatic head and neck squamous cell, hepatocellular, melanoma or renal cell carcinoma. CD4+ and CD8+ T cells were sorted separately from peripheral blood before TCR sequencing.

The V gene is TRBV25-1 and the J gene is TRBJ2-3, and perhaps TRBD2 as D gene, on 5 matching bases. Sequenced here: CD4+ or CD8+ T cells sorted from blood, sampled in a trial of the OX40 agonist ivuxolimab. The receptor was derived from an adult with an advanced solid tumor such as melanoma, head and neck, liver or kidney cancer. The CDR3 amino acid sequence is: CASSDRGLRDTQYF. In nucleotides, the sequence is TGTGCCAGCAGTGACCGAGGGTTACGCGATACGCAGTATTTT.